This entry lists 4 T cell receptor beta chains sequenced from one sample in a study of cytomegalovirus exposure and HLA in healthy donors. A multiplex PCR was run with 60 Vbeta primers and 13 Jbeta primers. Libraries were prepared by immunoSEQ multiplex PCR; TCRdb keeps only in-frame clonotypes and omits some of them. The data contain about 300,000 clones, 80% to 90% of them singletons. Sequencing input: PBMCs. The receptor source for this set is a middle-aged man in good health and CMV-seropositive.

The rearrangement uses TRBV13 and TRBJ1-4; no clear D gene. This CDR3 is 13 amino acids long. Germline V CDR1 and CDR2: PRHDT, FYEKMQ (reference sequence). Trimming removed 1 base at V and 8 bases at J, with 8 bases between. CDR3 nucleotide sequence: TGTGCCAGCAGCTTAGTGGGAGAGGAAAAACTGTTTTTT. Amino acids: CASSLVGEEKLFF.

The rearrangement joins TRBV6-4 to TRBJ1-3; TRBD1 might be the D (6 bases). This CDR3 spans 16 amino acids. Germline CDR1 MRHNA, CDR2 SNTAGT. The V and J ends lost 3 bases and 1 base respectively, with 13 bases between them. CDR3 bases: TGTGCCAGCAGTGAATCCGCGGGGGCGTCTGGAAACACCATATATTTT. Translated, it gives CASSESAGASGNTIYF.

V and J are TRBV7-9 and TRBJ1-1, with D perhaps TRBD1 (6 bases). Trimming pared 1 base from V and 10 bases from J, leaving 13 bases between. There are 13 residues in the CDR3. CDR1 and CDR2 from the germline V gene are SEHNR and FQNEAQ (reference sequence). As DNA, the CDR3 is TGTGCCAGCAGCTTAGACAGGGTCACAGGAGCTTTCTTT. It is translated as CASSLDRVTGAFF.

The CDR3 loop is CASSLWDRVSYGYTF. The DNA for the CDR3 is TGTGCCAGCAGTTTATGGGACAGAGTGTCCTATGGCTACACCTTC. This sequence joins TRBV28 and TRBJ1-2; tentatively, D is TRBD1 (6 bases). The CDR3 length is 15 residues. Germline-derived CDR1 and CDR2 are MDHEN and SYDVKM. V lost 0 bases, J lost 4 bases, and 12 bases lay in between.